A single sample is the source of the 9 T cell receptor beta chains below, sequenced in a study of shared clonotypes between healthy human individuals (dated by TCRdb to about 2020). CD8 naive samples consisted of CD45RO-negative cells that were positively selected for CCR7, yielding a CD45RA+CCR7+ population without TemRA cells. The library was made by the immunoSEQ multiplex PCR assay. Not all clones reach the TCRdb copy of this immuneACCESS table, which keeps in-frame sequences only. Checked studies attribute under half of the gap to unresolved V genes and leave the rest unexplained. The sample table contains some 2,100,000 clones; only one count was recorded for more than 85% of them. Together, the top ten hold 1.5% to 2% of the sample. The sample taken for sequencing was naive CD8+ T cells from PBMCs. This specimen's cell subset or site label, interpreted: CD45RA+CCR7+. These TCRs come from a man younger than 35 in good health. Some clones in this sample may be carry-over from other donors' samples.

The CDR3 DNA is TGTGCCAGCAGCTTACTAGGCTTGGGGGGCGAGGGCGAAGACGGCAACTATGGCTACACCTTC. Protein sequence: CASSLLGLGGEGEDGNYGYTF. The chain joins TRBV7-8 to TRBJ1-2; a possible D gene is TRBD1 (6 bases). Germline CDR1 SGHVS, CDR2 FQNEAQ. The ends were cut back, 2 bases at V and 2 bases at J, with 30 bases in the middle. The CDR3 covers 21 residues.

This CDR3 reads CASSLAYQGAGEGYTF. CDR3 DNA: TGTGCCAGCAGCTTAGCGTATCAGGGGGCTGGTGAGGGCTACACCTTC. V usage is TRBV7-9 and J usage is TRBJ1-2, with 8 bases identical to TRBD1. The V gene's germline CDR1 is SEHNR and CDR2 FQNEAQ (reference sequence). CDR3 size: 16 residues. The ends lost 0 bases at V and 8 bases at J; junction bases unmatched: 11.

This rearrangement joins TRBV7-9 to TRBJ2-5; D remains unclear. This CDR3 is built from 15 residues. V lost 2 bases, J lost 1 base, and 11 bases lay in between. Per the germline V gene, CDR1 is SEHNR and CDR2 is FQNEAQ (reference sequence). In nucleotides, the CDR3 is TGTGCCAGCAGCTTAATCAGGAGAAGCCAAGAGACCCAGTACTTC. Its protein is CASSLIRRSQETQYF.

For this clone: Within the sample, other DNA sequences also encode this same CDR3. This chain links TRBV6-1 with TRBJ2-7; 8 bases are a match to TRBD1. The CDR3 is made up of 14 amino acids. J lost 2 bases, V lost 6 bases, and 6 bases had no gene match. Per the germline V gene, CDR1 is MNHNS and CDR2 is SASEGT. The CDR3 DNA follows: TGTGCCAGCAGAGCCGGACAGGGACCCTACGAGCAGTACTTC. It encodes CASRAGQGPYEQYF.

CDR3 DNA sequence: TGTGCCAGCAGTTTATATTTCACGGGGCAGGGGGTTCGCACCGGGGAGCTGTTTTTT. Its translation: CASSLYFTGQGVRTGELFF. The chain has TRBV27 and TRBJ2-2, with 7 positions matching TRBD1. This CDR3 spans 19 amino acids. V gave up 1 base and J gave up 4 bases; unmatched junction bases: 15. In germline, CDR1 is MNHEY, CDR2 SMNVEV (reference sequence).

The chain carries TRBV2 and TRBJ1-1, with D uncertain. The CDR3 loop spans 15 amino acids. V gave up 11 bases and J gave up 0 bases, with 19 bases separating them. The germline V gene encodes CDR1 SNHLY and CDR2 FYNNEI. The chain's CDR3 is CALTTDRPMNTEAFF. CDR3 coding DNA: TGTGCCCTAACAACGGACCGACCAATGAACACTGAAGCTTTCTTT.

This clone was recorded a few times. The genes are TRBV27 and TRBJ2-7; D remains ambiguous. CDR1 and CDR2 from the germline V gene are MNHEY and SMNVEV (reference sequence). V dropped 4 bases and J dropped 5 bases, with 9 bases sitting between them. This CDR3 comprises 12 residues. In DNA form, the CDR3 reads TGTGCCAGCAGTTCTGGGGTGCACGAGCAGTACTTC. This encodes CASSSGVHEQYF.

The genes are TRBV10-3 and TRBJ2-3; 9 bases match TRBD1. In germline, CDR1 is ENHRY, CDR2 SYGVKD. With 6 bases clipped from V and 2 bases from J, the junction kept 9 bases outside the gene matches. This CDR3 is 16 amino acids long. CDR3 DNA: TGTGCCATCAGCCCGGACAGGGGCGCGCCCACAGATACGCAGTATTTT. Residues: CAISPDRGAPTDTQYF.

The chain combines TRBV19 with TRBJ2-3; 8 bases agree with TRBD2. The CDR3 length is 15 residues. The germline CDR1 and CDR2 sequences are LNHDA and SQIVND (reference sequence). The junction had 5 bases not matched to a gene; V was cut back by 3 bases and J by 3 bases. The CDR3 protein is CASSISAGGTDTQYF. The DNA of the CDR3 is TGTGCCAGTAGTATTTCGGCGGGGGGTACAGATACGCAGTATTTT.